Listed below are T cell receptor beta chains from one sample, sequenced in a study of blood T cells in healthy people across ages. In TCRdb, the 5' RACE reads were re-called with MiXCR into one record per CDR3 protein. The data hold around 690,000 distinct CDR3 sequences, with under 65% observed a single time. The sample comprised blood. All receptors derive from a man between 60 and 75 years old in good health. CDR3s include the opening cysteine and the closing phenylalanine or tryptophan. A D gene is named only where the DNA matches it firmly. Clone size is given for some rows only: seen once, a few or many times, or a class if the clone is expanded.

j_call: TRBJ2-3
d_call: TRBD2
clone_size: few
v_call: TRBV5-1
cdr3_aa: CASSLDGGGGTDTQYF
cdr3_nt: TGCGCCAGCAGCTTGGACGGGGGAGGGGGCACAGATACGCAGTATTTT

j_call: TRBJ1-2
d_call: .
clone_size: .
v_call: TRBV4-1
cdr3_aa: CASSQGLEANYGYTF
cdr3_nt: TGCGCCAGCAGCCAAGGACTGGAAGCTAACTATGGCTACACCTTC

j_call: TRBJ2-7
d_call: TRBD1
clone_size: .
v_call: TRBV6-5
cdr3_aa: CASSYGGPTGDRYF
cdr3_nt: TGTGCCAGCAGTTACGGGGGCCCTACAGGGGACCGGTACTTC

j_call: TRBJ2-5
d_call: TRBD2
clone_size: .
v_call: TRBV9
cdr3_aa: CASSETRIAGQETQYF
cdr3_nt: TGTGCCAGCAGCGAGACGAGAATAGCGGGGCAAGAGACCCAGTACTTC

j_call: TRBJ2-3
d_call: .
clone_size: few
v_call: TRBV12-3/TRBV12-4
cdr3_aa: CASSFRGAGDMEYF
cdr3_nt: TGTGCCAGCAGTTTTAGAGGGGCCGGAGATATGGAATATTTT

j_call: TRBJ2-4
d_call: .
clone_size: .
v_call: TRBV3-1
cdr3_aa: CASSQGDNQETQYF
cdr3_nt: TGTGCCAGCAGCCAAGGGGACAATCAAGAGACTCAGTACTTC

j_call: TRBJ2-5
d_call: TRBD2
clone_size: .
v_call: TRBV24-1
cdr3_aa: CATSGDSGIYNEQYF
cdr3_nt: TGTGCCACCAGTGGGGATAGCGGGATATACAATGAGCAGTACTTC

j_call: TRBJ2-3
d_call: .
clone_size: few
v_call: TRBV5-1
cdr3_aa: CASSRQDTDTQYF
cdr3_nt: TGCGCCAGCAGCCGACAGGACACAGATACGCAGTATTTT

j_call: TRBJ2-1
d_call: .
clone_size: .
v_call: TRBV5-1
cdr3_aa: CTSTTVTQSSYNEQFF
cdr3_nt: TGCACCAGCACCACGGTAACCCAAAGCTCCTACAATGAGCAGTTCTTC

j_call: TRBJ2-1
d_call: TRBD1
clone_size: few
v_call: TRBV7-8
cdr3_aa: CASSWTGSSYNEQFF
cdr3_nt: TGTGCCAGCAGCTGGACAGGGAGCTCCTACAATGAGCAGTTCTTC

j_call: TRBJ2-7
d_call: .
clone_size: many
v_call: TRBV12-3/TRBV12-4
cdr3_aa: CASSGVSSYEQYF
cdr3_nt: TGTGCCAGCAGCGGGGTTAGCTCCTACGAGCAGTACTTC

j_call: TRBJ2-7
d_call: TRBD2
clone_size: .
v_call: TRBV28
cdr3_aa: CASSSGGTSGSYEQYF
cdr3_nt: TGTGCCAGCAGTTCGGGGGGGACTAGCGGATCCTACGAGCAGTACTTC

j_call: TRBJ2-5
d_call: TRBD1
clone_size: .
v_call: TRBV5-1
cdr3_aa: CASNDRAGETQYF
cdr3_nt: TGCGCCAGCAACGACAGGGCGGGAGAGACCCAGTACTTC

j_call: TRBJ1-6
d_call: TRBD1
clone_size: .
v_call: TRBV10-2
cdr3_aa: CASSDVGQGINSPLHF
cdr3_nt: TGCGCCAGCAGTGACGTGGGACAGGGAATTAATTCACCCCTCCACTTT

j_call: TRBJ2-5
d_call: .
clone_size: .
v_call: TRBV3-1
cdr3_aa: CASSQDIETQYF
cdr3_nt: TGTGCCAGCAGCCAAGATATAGAGACCCAGTACTTC

j_call: TRBJ1-5
d_call: .
clone_size: few
v_call: TRBV6-6
cdr3_aa: CASSYSAGESNQPQHF
cdr3_nt: TGTGCCAGCAGTTACTCGGCTGGGGAGAGCAATCAGCCCCAGCATTTT

j_call: TRBJ2-1
d_call: TRBD2
clone_size: .
v_call: TRBV2
cdr3_aa: CASSVFEGGLAHNEQFF
cdr3_nt: TGTGCCAGCAGTGTATTTGAGGGGGGACTAGCCCACAATGAGCAGTTCTTC

j_call: TRBJ2-7
d_call: TRBD2
clone_size: .
v_call: TRBV18
cdr3_aa: CASSPRTSGGSDEQYF
cdr3_nt: TGTGCCAGCTCGCCCCGGACTAGCGGGGGCTCAGACGAGCAGTACTTC

j_call: TRBJ2-1
d_call: .
clone_size: few
v_call: TRBV3-1
cdr3_aa: CASSQGFVNYNEQFF
cdr3_nt: TGTGCCAGCAGCCAGGGTTTTGTTAACTACAATGAGCAGTTCTTC

j_call: TRBJ1-1
d_call: .
clone_size: .
v_call: TRBV6-1
cdr3_aa: CASRAAKNFMNTEAFF
cdr3_nt: TGTGCCAGCAGGGCCGCTAAGAATTTCATGAACACTGAAGCTTTCTTT

j_call: TRBJ2-7
d_call: .
clone_size: few
v_call: TRBV4-1
cdr3_aa: CASSRTPDSSYEQYF
cdr3_nt: TGCGCCAGCAGCCGAACGCCGGACAGCTCCTACGAGCAGTACTTC

j_call: TRBJ2-4
d_call: .
clone_size: .
v_call: TRBV18
cdr3_aa: CASSSQVRGQGGNIQYF
cdr3_nt: TGTGCCAGCTCATCGCAAGTCCGAGGACAGGGAGGGAACATTCAGTACTTC

j_call: TRBJ2-1
d_call: TRBD2
clone_size: once
v_call: TRBV10-2
cdr3_aa: CASSEPTGGRDNEQFF
cdr3_nt: TGCGCCAGCAGTGAGCCGACTGGCGGGAGAGACAATGAGCAGTTCTTC

j_call: TRBJ2-7
d_call: .
clone_size: .
v_call: TRBV15
cdr3_aa: CATSRLAAREQYF
cdr3_nt: TGTGCCACCAGCAGATTAGCCGCCCGCGAGCAGTACTTC

j_call: TRBJ2-7
d_call: .
clone_size: .
v_call: TRBV7-9
cdr3_aa: CASSLGGRSYEQCF
cdr3_nt: TGTGCCAGCAGCTTAGGGGGGCGATCCTACGAGCAGTGCTTC

j_call: TRBJ2-3
d_call: TRBD1
clone_size: .
v_call: TRBV4-1
cdr3_aa: CASTLTLGQGKTDTQYF
cdr3_nt: TGCGCCAGCACCCTCACCCTGGGACAGGGTAAAACAGATACGCAGTATTTT

j_call: TRBJ2-3
d_call: .
clone_size: .
v_call: TRBV18
cdr3_aa: CASSPRGGLTNTQYF
cdr3_nt: TGTGCCAGCTCCCCTCGAGGAGGGCTCACAAATACGCAGTATTTT

j_call: TRBJ1-2
d_call: TRBD1
clone_size: .
v_call: TRBV2
cdr3_aa: CASSEDRGQIGYTF
cdr3_nt: TGTGCCAGCAGCGAAGACAGGGGCCAAATTGGCTACACCTTC

j_call: TRBJ2-1
d_call: TRBD2
clone_size: .
v_call: TRBV20-1
cdr3_aa: CSADRGLAGGPGNEQFF
cdr3_nt: TGCAGTGCTGACCGCGGACTAGCGGGGGGGCCGGGGAATGAGCAGTTCTTC

j_call: TRBJ2-1
d_call: .
clone_size: few
v_call: TRBV25-1
cdr3_aa: CASRTESYNEQFF
cdr3_nt: TGTGCCAGCAGGACGGAGTCCTACAATGAGCAGTTCTTC

j_call: TRBJ2-1
d_call: TRBD2
clone_size: few
v_call: TRBV5-1
cdr3_aa: CASSFRLAGGPNEQFF
cdr3_nt: TGCGCCAGCAGCTTCCGACTAGCGGGGGGGCCCAATGAGCAGTTCTTC

j_call: TRBJ2-7
d_call: .
clone_size: .
v_call: TRBV12-3/TRBV12-4
cdr3_aa: CASSLTSPYNEQYF
cdr3_nt: TGTGCCAGCAGTTTAACTAGTCCCTACAATGAGCAGTACTTC

j_call: TRBJ1-6
d_call: TRBD1
clone_size: few
v_call: TRBV5-1
cdr3_aa: CASSSWSRDSNSPLHF
cdr3_nt: TGCGCCAGCAGTTCCTGGTCCCGGGACAGTAATTCACCCCTCCACTTT

j_call: TRBJ2-3
d_call: TRBD2
clone_size: .
v_call: TRBV6-5
cdr3_aa: CASHSGGAGNTQYF
cdr3_nt: TGTGCCAGTCATAGCGGGGGGGCCGGGAATACGCAGTATTTT

j_call: TRBJ2-7
d_call: .
clone_size: few
v_call: TRBV5-1
cdr3_aa: CASSLGSGHSYEQYF
cdr3_nt: TGCGCCAGCAGCTTAGGGTCGGGGCACTCCTACGAGCAGTACTTC

j_call: TRBJ2-5
d_call: .
clone_size: few
v_call: TRBV15
cdr3_aa: CATSRDLARILQETQYF
cdr3_nt: TGTGCCACCAGCAGAGATCTGGCCAGGATTCTCCAAGAGACCCAGTACTTC

j_call: TRBJ2-7
d_call: TRBD1
clone_size: .
v_call: TRBV29-1
cdr3_aa: CSAVGQGAYEQYF
cdr3_nt: TGCAGCGCCGTGGGACAGGGAGCCTACGAGCAGTACTTC

j_call: TRBJ1-5
d_call: .
clone_size: once
v_call: TRBV4-1
cdr3_aa: CASSQDLGDQSQHF
cdr3_nt: TGCGCCAGCAGCCAAGATCTGGGGGATCAGTCCCAGCATTTT

j_call: TRBJ2-5
d_call: TRBD1
clone_size: .
v_call: TRBV5-1
cdr3_aa: CASMPQGLETQYF
cdr3_nt: TGCGCCAGCATGCCACAGGGGTTGGAGACCCAGTACTTC

j_call: TRBJ2-3
d_call: TRBD2
clone_size: .
v_call: TRBV27
cdr3_aa: CASSAGGILPTQYF
cdr3_nt: TGTGCCAGCAGTGCCGGGGGGATTCTCCCCACGCAGTATTTT

j_call: TRBJ2-7
d_call: TRBD2
clone_size: few
v_call: TRBV5-1
cdr3_aa: CASSPGGGTTHYEQYF
cdr3_nt: TGCGCCAGCAGCCCCGGGGGGGGGACAACACACTACGAGCAGTACTTC

j_call: TRBJ2-4
d_call: .
clone_size: .
v_call: TRBV3-1
cdr3_aa: CASSQETRALAKNIQYF
cdr3_nt: TGTGCCAGCAGCCAAGAAACCAGAGCCCTAGCCAAAAACATTCAGTACTTC